This T cell receptor beta chain is drawn from a study of T cells in Graves' hyperthyroidism and ophthalmopathy. Study as a whole: It was at initial diagnosis, before any treatment, that peripheral blood was collected. Study conclusions and caveats: Within blood appeared most thyroid clonotypes that had expanded above 0.001. Ophthalmopathy, which appeared later, was predicted by the model a median around 6.5 months before onset.

Inclusion characteristics of ophthalmopathy patients comprised a Clinical Activity Score of at least 3, a NOSPECS grade of at least 4, and duration under 3 months. This clonotype was counted at least ten times. Its target is unknown. The length of the CDR3 is 15 residues. CDR1 is SGHRS and CDR2 is YFSETQ in the germline V gene. Trimming removed 4 bases from V and 2 bases from J, with 15 bases in between. Using RNA transcripts as the source, TCR beta CDR3 regions were amplified. During a first-round RT-PCR of the TCR CDR3, the HTBI primer set was used. MiXCR, applied by TCRdb to the multiplex PCR reads, yields one record per CDR3 protein. The table shows around 270,000 distinct CDR3 sequences, with less than 20% occurring only once.

The receptor was derived from a man between 50 and 59 years old with Graves' ophthalmopathy. V is TRBV5-1 and J is TRBJ1-1; possibly TRBD1 for D (5 bases). What was sequenced was blood. For the CDR3, the DNA is TGCGCCAGCAGCCCGAGGGGTCAGACAAACACTGAAGCTTTCTTT. Its protein is CASSPRGQTNTEAFF.